A selection of T cell receptor beta chains follows, all from one sample in a study of blood T cell repertoires in COVID-19. This table comes from immunoSEQ multiplex PCR, and its TCRdb copy is limited to in-frame clones, with some not included. The table shows around 280,000 clones, with 90% occurring only once. Sequencing input: PBMCs or T cells enriched from blood (not recorded which). Every receptor here comes from a young woman with acute COVID-19. CDR3s leave out the opening cysteine and the closing phenylalanine or tryptophan. The order of the fields is J gene, V gene, CDR3 protein.

>TRBJ2-1|TRBV6-4
ARPELRGSGRSNNEQF
>TRBJ1-5|TRBV19
ASSSGTGGNQPQH
>TRBJ1-2|TRBV11-2
ASSLEAGGNYGYT
>TRBJ2-1|TRBV2
ASSGTPGTSASSYNEQF
>TRBJ2-1|TRBV10-2
ASKTGTGYNEQF
>TRBJ1-5|TRBV6-5
ASGGELDNQPQH
>TRBJ2-1|TRBV10-2
ASSKLPLAGTYNEQF
>TRBJ2-3|TRBV30
AWEDRFTDTQY
>TRBJ2-1|TRBV10-2
ASSESIHSAGGRNEQF
>TRBJ1-2|TRBV11-2
ASSSTGGSLYGYT
>TRBJ2-1|TRBV5-1
ASSLGAGGNEQF
>TRBJ2-7|TRBV7-9
ASSFSADEQY
>TRBJ2-7|TRBV28
ASSLDRDSSYEQY
>TRBJ2-6|TRBV30
AWTPTGASGANVLT
>TRBJ2-6|TRBV10-3
AISEPAGTGANVLT
>TRBJ1-2|TRBV11-2
ASRLPGSPGGYT
>TRBJ1-2|TRBV18
ASSRSTGDGYT
>TRBJ1-1|TRBV5-6
ASSFGGRGSTEAF
>TRBJ1-5|TRBV6-6
ASRPGGRNQPQH
>TRBJ2-7|TRBV19
ASSISHSYEQY
>TRBJ2-7|TRBV4-2
ASSPPTGDYEQY
>TRBJ2-7|TRBV10-3
AIRAPLAGVYEQY
>TRBJ2-7|TRBV27
ASSFTSGRPSYEQY
>TRBJ2-3|TRBV6-2/TRBV6-3
ASSFSGTSTDTQY
>TRBJ1-3|TRBV20-1
SASDDGNTIY
>TRBJ2-7|TRBV7-9
ASTPPLSYEQY
>TRBJ1-2|TRBV7-9
ASSSGARGYGYT
>TRBJ1-3|TRBV12-5
ASGLSSYRSSGNTIY
>TRBJ2-3|TRBV4-2
ASSRAGTSGGSTDTQY
>TRBJ2-3|TRBV10-3
AISASGTDTQY
>TRBJ2-1|TRBV7-3
ASSYGTASSYNEQF
>TRBJ2-7|TRBV30
AWSGGSDEQY
>TRBJ1-6|TRBV5-1
ASSLEGTGSPLH
>TRBJ2-1|TRBV24-1
ATGPRAYNEQF
>TRBJ2-3|TRBV6-5
ASSYSGKSTDTQY
>TRBJ2-5|TRBV11-2
ASSLDSGGQETQY
>TRBJ2-1|TRBV5-1
ASSSGQGGSYNEQF
>TRBJ1-1|TRBV11-3
ASSLTGMNTEAF
>TRBJ2-1|TRBV7-9
ASSLSASNEQF
>TRBJ1-3|TRBV29-1
SVVGQRNTIY
>TRBJ1-5|TRBV28
ASSAGGQPQH
>TRBJ1-1|TRBV19
ASQRSGQGVLSPEAF
>TRBJ1-1|TRBV18
ASSPSGNTEAF
>TRBJ2-3|TRBV3-1/TRBV3-2
ASSNRDPRDTQY
>TRBJ1-1|TRBV5-1
ASSLASGATEAF
>TRBJ1-4|TRBV2
ASSEFAGGHNEKLF
>TRBJ1-4|TRBV15
ATSRDPNEATNEKLF
>TRBJ2-5|TRBV30
AWGLAGGQETQY
>TRBJ2-1|TRBV9
ASSTPLAGGPLYNEQF
>TRBJ2-1|TRBV19
ASSFRGNYNEQF
>TRBJ2-3|TRBV27
ASSLGQGTDTQY
>TRBJ2-1|TRBV27
ASSVMGEGSYNEQF
>TRBJ1-3|TRBV11-2
ASSWGTGSSGNTIY
>TRBJ2-1|TRBV6-5
ASSYSGGSGEQF
>TRBJ2-7|TRBV11-2
ASSPGTASYEQY
>TRBJ1-1|TRBV4-1
ASSQYGQGGAEAF
>TRBJ2-3|TRBV9
ASSVGGTGSPDTQY
>TRBJ2-2|TRBV5-1
ASSLERGSNTGELF
>TRBJ2-7|TRBV10-3
AISARSGGRDSEQY
>TRBJ1-3|TRBV30
AWSVQNTIY